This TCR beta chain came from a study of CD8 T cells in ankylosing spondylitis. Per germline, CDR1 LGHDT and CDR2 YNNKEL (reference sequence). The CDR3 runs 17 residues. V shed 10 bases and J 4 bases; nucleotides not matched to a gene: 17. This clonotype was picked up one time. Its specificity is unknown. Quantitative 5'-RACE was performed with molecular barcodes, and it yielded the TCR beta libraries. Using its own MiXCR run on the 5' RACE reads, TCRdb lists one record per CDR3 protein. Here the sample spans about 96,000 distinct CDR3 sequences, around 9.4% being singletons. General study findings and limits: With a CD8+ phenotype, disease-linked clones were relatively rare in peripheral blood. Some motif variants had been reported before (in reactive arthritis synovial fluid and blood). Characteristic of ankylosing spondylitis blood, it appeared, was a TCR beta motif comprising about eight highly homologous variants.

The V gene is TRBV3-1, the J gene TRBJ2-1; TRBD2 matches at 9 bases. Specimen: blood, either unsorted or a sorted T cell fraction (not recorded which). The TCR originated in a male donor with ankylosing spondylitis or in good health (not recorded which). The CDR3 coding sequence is TGTGCCACCTCCAAAGATTTGGCAGCGGGGGGATACAATGAGCAGTTCTTC. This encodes CATSKDLAAGGYNEQFF.